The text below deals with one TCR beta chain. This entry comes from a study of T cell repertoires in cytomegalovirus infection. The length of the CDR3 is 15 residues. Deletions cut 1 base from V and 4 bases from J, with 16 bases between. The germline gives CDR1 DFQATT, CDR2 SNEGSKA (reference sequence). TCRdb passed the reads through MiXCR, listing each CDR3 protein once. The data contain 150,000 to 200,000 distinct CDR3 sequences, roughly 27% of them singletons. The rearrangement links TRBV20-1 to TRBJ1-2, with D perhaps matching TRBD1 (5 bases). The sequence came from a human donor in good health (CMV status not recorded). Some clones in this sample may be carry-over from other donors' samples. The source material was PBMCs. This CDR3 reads CSARGEGIGLYGYTF. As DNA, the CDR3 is TGCAGTGCTAGAGGGGAGGGGATCGGGCTCTATGGCTACACCTTC.